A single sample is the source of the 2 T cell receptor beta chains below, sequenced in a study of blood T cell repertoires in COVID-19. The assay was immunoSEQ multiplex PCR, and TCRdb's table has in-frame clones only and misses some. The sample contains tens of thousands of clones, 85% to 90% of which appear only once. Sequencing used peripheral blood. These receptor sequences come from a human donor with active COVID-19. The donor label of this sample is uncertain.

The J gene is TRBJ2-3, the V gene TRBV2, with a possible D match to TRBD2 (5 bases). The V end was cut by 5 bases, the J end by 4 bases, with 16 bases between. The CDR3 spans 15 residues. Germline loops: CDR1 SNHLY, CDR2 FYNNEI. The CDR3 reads CASSYEGGTADTQYF. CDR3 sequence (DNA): TGTGCCAGCAGTTATGAAGGAGGCACCGCAGATACGCAGTATTTT. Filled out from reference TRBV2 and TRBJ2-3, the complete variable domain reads EPEVTQTPSHQVTQMGQEVILRCVPISNHLYFYWYRQILGQKVEFLVSFYNNEISEKSEIFDDQFSVERPDGSNFTLKIRSTKLEDSAMYFCASSYEGGTADTQYFGPGTRLTVL.

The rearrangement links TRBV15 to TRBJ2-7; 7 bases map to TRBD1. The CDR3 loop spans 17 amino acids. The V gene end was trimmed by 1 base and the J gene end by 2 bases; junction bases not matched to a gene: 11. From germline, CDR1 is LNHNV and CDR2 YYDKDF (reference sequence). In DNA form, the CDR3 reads TGTGCCACCAGCAGAGGCCTGACAGGGTTTGCAGCCTACGAGCAGTACTTC. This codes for CATSRGLTGFAAYEQYF.